This T cell receptor (beta chain) was recovered during a study of OX40 agonist ivuxolimab in advanced cancers. Across the study: The dose-escalation cohort was approximately 85% male, with a mean age of about 60 years, ranging about 23 to 90. Broader study findings: On average, CD8+ T cells showed a greater number of expanded clones than CD4+.

CDR1 and CDR2 (germline): MNHEY, SMNVEV (reference sequence). V lost 5 bases and J 4 bases, leaving 21 bases between the germline ends. The CDR3 contains 16 residues. Worth noting for this clone: Its antigen is not identified.

Blood draws occurred at baseline, cycle 4 day 1, and cycle 7 day 1. The table came from immunoSEQ multiplex PCR; TCRdb's copy has only in-frame clones and leaves some out. The sample shows about 73,000 clones, 84% of them seen only once. The chain has TRBV27 and TRBJ2-7; the D gene is possibly TRBD2 (6 bases). This receptor was identified in an adult with an advanced solid tumor such as melanoma, head and neck, liver or kidney cancer. This specimen consisted of CD4+ or CD8+ T cells sorted from blood, obtained in a trial of the OX40 agonist ivuxolimab. The CDR3 loop is CASSPLGGRYNYEQYF. In nucleotides, the CDR3 is TGTGCCAGCAGTCCCCTTGGAGGGAGATACAATTACGAGCAGTACTTC.